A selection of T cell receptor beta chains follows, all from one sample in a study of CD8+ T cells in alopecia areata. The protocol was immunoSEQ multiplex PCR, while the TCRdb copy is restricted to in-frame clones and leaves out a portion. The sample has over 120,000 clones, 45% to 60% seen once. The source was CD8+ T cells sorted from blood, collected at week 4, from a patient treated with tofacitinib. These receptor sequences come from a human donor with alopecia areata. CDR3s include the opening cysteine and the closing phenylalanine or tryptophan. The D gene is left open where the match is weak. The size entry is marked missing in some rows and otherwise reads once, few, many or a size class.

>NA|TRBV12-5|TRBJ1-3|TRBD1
TGTGCTAGTGGTCATGCTACAGGGGAGGCCGCTGGAAACACCATATATTTT
CASGHATGEAAGNTIYF
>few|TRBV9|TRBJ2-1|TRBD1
TGTGCCAGCAGCTCACCGGGACAGTCCTACAATGAGCAGTTCTTC
CASSSPGQSYNEQFF
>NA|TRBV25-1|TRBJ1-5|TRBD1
TGTGCCAGCAGCCCGACAGGGGGCAATCAGCCCCAGCATTTT
CASSPTGGNQPQHF
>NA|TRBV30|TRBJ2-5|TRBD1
TGTGCCTGGAGTGTTGAGGGGGCTTACCAAGAGACCCAGTACTTC
CAWSVEGAYQETQYF
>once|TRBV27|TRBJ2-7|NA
TGTGCCAGCACGAAAGGATACGAGCAGTACTTC
CASTKGYEQYF
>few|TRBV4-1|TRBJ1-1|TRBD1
TGCGCCAGCAGCCAAGACAGGGGGCGTACGGCTTTCTTT
CASSQDRGRTAFF
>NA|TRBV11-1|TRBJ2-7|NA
TGTGCCAGCACCCGCCAGGGTTTGGACGAGCAGTACTTC
CASTRQGLDEQYF
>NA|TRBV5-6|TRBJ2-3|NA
TGTGCCAGCAGCTTGGGGAGGACGCAGTATTTT
CASSLGRTQYF
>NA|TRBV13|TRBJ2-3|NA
TGTGCCAGCAGCTCCAGGGGGGGGACAGATACGCAGTATTTT
CASSSRGGTDTQYF
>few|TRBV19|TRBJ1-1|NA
TGTGCCAGTAGTCCGGGGTCCACTGAAGCTTTCTTT
CASSPGSTEAFF
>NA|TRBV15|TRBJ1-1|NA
TGTGCCACCAGCAGAGGTGAGATGACTGAAGCTTTCTTT
CATSRGEMTEAFF
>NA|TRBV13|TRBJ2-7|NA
TGTGCCAGCAGCTCCAACCCTAGAGGGGGGGGCGAGCAGTACTTC
CASSSNPRGGGEQYF
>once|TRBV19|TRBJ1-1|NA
TGTGCCAGTAGTCCCCCCGCATGGAACACTGAAGCTTTCTTT
CASSPPAWNTEAFF
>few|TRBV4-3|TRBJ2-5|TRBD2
TGCGCCAGCAGCCAATGGGTAGCGGGGGGAGAACAAGAGACCCAGTACTTC
CASSQWVAGGEQETQYF
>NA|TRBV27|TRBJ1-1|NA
TGTGCCAGCAGTTTATGGGGCAACACTGAAGCTTTCTTT
CASSLWGNTEAFF
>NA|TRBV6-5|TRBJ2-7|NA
TGTGCCAGCAGGAAGGGTTTATACGAGCAGTACTTC
CASRKGLYEQYF
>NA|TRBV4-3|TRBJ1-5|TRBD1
TGCGCCAGCAGCCAAGTTTACAGGGGAAAACAGCCCCAGCATTTT
CASSQVYRGKQPQHF
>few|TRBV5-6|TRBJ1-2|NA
TGTGCCAGCAGCTTGGCCCCAACGCGAGGCTACACCTTC
CASSLAPTRGYTF
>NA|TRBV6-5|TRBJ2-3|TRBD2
TGTGCCAGCAGTTCAATAGCGGGGGCAAGCACAGATACGCAGTATTTT
CASSSIAGASTDTQYF
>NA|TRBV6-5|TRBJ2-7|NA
TGTGCCAGCACGGGACCTAACTACGAGCAGTACTTC
CASTGPNYEQYF
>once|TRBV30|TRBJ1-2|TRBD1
TGTGCCTGGAGTGTGACCCTTGGGACAGACTATGGCTACACCTTC
CAWSVTLGTDYGYTF
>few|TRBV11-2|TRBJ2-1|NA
TGTGCCAGCAGCTTATGGCTGTACAATGAGCAGTTCTTC
CASSLWLYNEQFF
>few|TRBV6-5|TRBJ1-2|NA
TGTGCCAGCAGTGGCATAGAAGCTAACTATGGCTACACCTTC
CASSGIEANYGYTF
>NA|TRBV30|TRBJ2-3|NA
TGTGCCTGGAATCTAGAGGGCGCTAGCACAGATACGCAGTATTTT
CAWNLEGASTDTQYF
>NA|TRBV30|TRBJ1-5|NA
TGTGCCTGGACCGAAGGAGGGGATCAGCCCCAGCATTTT
CAWTEGGDQPQHF
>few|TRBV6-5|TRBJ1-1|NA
TGTGCCAGCAGTCCAGCCGACACGTCAAATGAAGCTTTCTTT
CASSPADTSNEAFF
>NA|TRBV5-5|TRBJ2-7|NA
TGTGCCAGCAGCTTGTACAGAGCCTACGAGCAGTACTTC
CASSLYRAYEQYF
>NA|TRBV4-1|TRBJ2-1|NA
TGCGCCAGCAGCCAAGAAGGGGTGAAGAACAATGAGCAGTTCTTC
CASSQEGVKNNEQFF
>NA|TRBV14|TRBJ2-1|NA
TGTGCCAGCAGCCAAGAATGGGCCACCTACAATGAGCAGTTCTTC
CASSQEWATYNEQFF
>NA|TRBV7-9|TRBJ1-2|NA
TGTGCCATCGCTGGCAGAGGGTACTATGGCTACACCTTC
CAIAGRGYYGYTF
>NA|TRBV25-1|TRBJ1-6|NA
TGTGCCAGCAGTCTTCCGAATTCACCCCTCCACTTT
CASSLPNSPLHF
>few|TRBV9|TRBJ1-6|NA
TGTGCCAGCAGCTTCTCGGGGTCCCTTTCACCCCTCCACTTT
CASSFSGSLSPLHF
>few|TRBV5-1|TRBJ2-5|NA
TGCGCCAGCAGCTTGGATGGAATCCAAGAGACCCAGTACTTC
CASSLDGIQETQYF
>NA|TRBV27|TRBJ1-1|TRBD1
TGTGCCAGCAGTATAGGACAGGGCTGGGGCACTGAAGCTTTCTTT
CASSIGQGWGTEAFF
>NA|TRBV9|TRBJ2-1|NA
TGTGCCAGCAGCGACCCATACAACAATGAGCAGTTCTTC
CASSDPYNNEQFF
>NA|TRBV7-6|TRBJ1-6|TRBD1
TGTGCCAGCAGACAGGGGTATAATTCACCCCTCCACTTT
CASRQGYNSPLHF
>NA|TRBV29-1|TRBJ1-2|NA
TGCAGCGTTGAATCATGGGGTTATGGCTACACCTTC
CSVESWGYGYTF
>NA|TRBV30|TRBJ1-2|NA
TGTGCCTGGAGTGCAGGGGCCCCCTATGGCTACACCTTC
CAWSAGAPYGYTF
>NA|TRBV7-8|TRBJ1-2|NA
TGTGCCAGCAGCTCCGGGACCGGCGGTGGCTACACCTTC
CASSSGTGGGYTF
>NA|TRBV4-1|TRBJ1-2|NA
TGCGCCAGCAGCCAAGATGCAGGGGCAAATGGCTACACCTTC
CASSQDAGANGYTF
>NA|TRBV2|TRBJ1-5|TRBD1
TGTGCCAGCAGGACAGGGTGGTCGGGCAATCAGCCCCAGCATTTT
CASRTGWSGNQPQHF
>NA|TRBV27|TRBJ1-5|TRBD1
TGTGCCAGCAGTTTATTGGGGGACAGGGGCTTGGATCAGCCCCAGCATTTT
CASSLLGDRGLDQPQHF
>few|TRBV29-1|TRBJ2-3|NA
TGCAGCGTTGACGGGGGGCTTAGCACAGATACGCAGTATTTT
CSVDGGLSTDTQYF
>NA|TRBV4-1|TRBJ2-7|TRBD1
TGCGCCAGCAGCCTTATAACGGGACAGCCCCGCGAGCAGTACTTC
CASSLITGQPREQYF
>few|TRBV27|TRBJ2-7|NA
TGTGCCAGCAGCCGAGGACAGTCCGGGGAGCAGTACTTC
CASSRGQSGEQYF
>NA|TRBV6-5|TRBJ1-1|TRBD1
TGTGCCAGCAGTCCAGGGGGAGAGGGGAGCACTGAAGCTTTCTTT
CASSPGGEGSTEAFF
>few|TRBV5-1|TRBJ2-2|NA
TGCGCCAGCAGCTTAAATAGGGAGGCCGCCGGGGAGCTGTTTTTT
CASSLNREAAGELFF
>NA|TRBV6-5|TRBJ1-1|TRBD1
TGTGCCAGCAGACCCGGGACAGAGAACACTGAAGCTTTCTTT
CASRPGTENTEAFF
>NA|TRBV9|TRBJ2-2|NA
TGTGCCAGCAGCGGTTTCTTAGGACAGTCAACGAACACCGGGGAGCTGTTTTTT
CASSGFLGQSTNTGELFF
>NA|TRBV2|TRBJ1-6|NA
TGTGCCAGCAGTGATATTTGGGATTCACCCCTCCACTTT
CASSDIWDSPLHF
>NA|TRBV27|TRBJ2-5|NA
TGTGCCAGCAGTTTTGTATCGGCTCAAGAGACCCAGTACTTC
CASSFVSAQETQYF
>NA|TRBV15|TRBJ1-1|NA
TGTGCCACCAGCAGAGCTAGGGCCGGGTACACTGAAGCTTTCTTT
CATSRARAGYTEAFF
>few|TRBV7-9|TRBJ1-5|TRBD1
TGTGCCAGCAGGCCGAAGGGGACAGGCCCTTTTAGCAATCAGCCCCAGCATTTT
CASRPKGTGPFSNQPQHF
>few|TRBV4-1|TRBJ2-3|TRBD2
TGCGCCAGCAGCCAAGTAGCGGGGGGGCAAGATACGCAGTATTTT
CASSQVAGGQDTQYF
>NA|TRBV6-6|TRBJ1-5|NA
TGTGCCAGCAGTTCCGATATACAGCCCCAGCATTTT
CASSSDIQPQHF
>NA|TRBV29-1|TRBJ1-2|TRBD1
TGCAGCGCGGGGGGGACAGGCAGCGGTTATGCCCTCTACACCTTC
CSAGGTGSGYALYTF
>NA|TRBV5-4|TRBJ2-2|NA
TGTGCCATCTCTACACAGGATAACACCGGGGAGCTGTTTTTT
CAISTQDNTGELFF
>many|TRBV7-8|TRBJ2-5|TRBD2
TGTGCCAGCAGCTTAGTCAAGATTAGCGGGGGGAAAAGGGAGACCCAGTACTTC
CASSLVKISGGKRETQYF